The rows below give T cell receptor beta chains drawn from one sample of a study of blood T cell repertoires in COVID-19. Only in-frame clones appear in the TCRdb table, and some are missing; sequencing was by immunoSEQ multiplex PCR. This sample carries 200,000 or so clones, under 90% of them seen once, and the ten largest clones take roughly 20%. The sequenced material came from peripheral blood. These receptors came from a human donor in a cohort sampled during active COVID-19. The CDR3 runs from the conserved cysteine through the conserved F or W. The D gene is left open where the match is weak. A clone size is listed for some rows: how often the clone was seen (once, few, many), or a class if it is expanded.

cdr3_aa	cdr3_nt	v_call	j_call	d_call	clone_size
CASSPGGRSYEQYF	TGTGCCAGCTCACCAGGCGGGAGGTCGTACGAGCAGTACTTC	TRBV18	TRBJ2-7	TRBD2	NA
CASSLWELQPQHF	TGTGCCAGCAGTTTGTGGGAGCTTCAGCCCCAGCATTTT	TRBV28	TRBJ1-5	NA	NA
CASSQQASGRGAPYEQYF	TGTGCCAGCAGCCAACAAGCTAGCGGGAGAGGCGCACCCTACGAGCAGTACTTC	TRBV7-8	TRBJ2-7	TRBD2	NA
CASSVAGGPMWQFF	TGTGCCAGCAGCGTAGCGGGGGGCCCAATGTGGCAGTTCTTC	TRBV9	TRBJ2-1	NA	NA
CASSIARGLVSGELFF	TGTGCCAGTAGTATAGCTCGGGGACTAGTGTCCGGGGAGCTGTTTTTT	TRBV19	TRBJ2-2	TRBD2	NA
CATSAGRGGYTF	TGTGCCACCAGTGCGGGGAGGGGCGGCTACACCTTC	TRBV24-1	TRBJ1-2	NA	NA
CASSLPGRGHGYTF	TGCGCCAGCAGCTTGCCAGGACGAGGGCATGGCTACACCTTC	TRBV5-1	TRBJ1-2	NA	NA
CASSWTNSPLHF	TGTGCCAGCAGTTGGACAAATTCACCCCTCCACTTT	TRBV2	TRBJ1-6	NA	NA
CASSPHGGGQPQHF	TGCGCCAGCAGCCCCCACGGGGGAGGTCAGCCCCAGCATTTT	TRBV5-1	TRBJ1-5	NA	few
CASSVRTGRTGELFF	TGTGCCAGCAGCGTTAGGACAGGGAGAACCGGGGAGCTGTTTTTT	TRBV9	TRBJ2-2	TRBD1	NA
CASSLKFWGKGKVRDTDTQYF	TGTGCCAGCAGTTTAAAATTTTGGGGAAAAGGGAAGGTTCGGGACACAGATACGCAGTATTTT	TRBV28	TRBJ2-3	NA	NA
CSVSGPESNQPQHF	TGCAGCGTTAGTGGGCCAGAGAGCAATCAGCCCCAGCATTTT	TRBV29-1	TRBJ1-5	NA	NA
CASTSDFRGYTF	TGCGCCAGCACGTCCGACTTTCGAGGCTACACCTTC	TRBV5-1	TRBJ1-2	NA	NA
CASSHRGGQTSPLHF	TGTGCCAGCAGCCACCGGGGGGGGCAGACTTCACCCCTCCACTTT	TRBV6-2/TRBV6-3	TRBJ1-6	NA	NA
CASSLTGDNSPLHF	TGTGCCAGCAGCCTTACAGGGGACAATTCACCCCTCCACTTT	TRBV7-2	TRBJ1-6	TRBD1	NA
CASSLGFAVTDTQYF	TGCGCCAGCAGCTTGGGTTTCGCGGTCACAGATACGCAGTATTTT	TRBV5-1	TRBJ2-3	NA	NA
CASSLVGGGPDTQYF	TGCGCCAGCAGCTTGGTGGGAGGGGGACCGGATACGCAGTATTTT	TRBV5-1	TRBJ2-3	NA	NA
CASSLSTGVGGELFF	TGTGCCAGCAGTTTAAGTACAGGGGTTGGCGGGGAGCTGTTTTTT	TRBV27	TRBJ2-2	TRBD1	few
CASSPDNYEQYF	TGTGCCAGCAGCCCCGACAACTACGAGCAGTACTTC	TRBV28	TRBJ2-7	NA	NA
CAIWSGVVTNEQFF	TGTGCCATCTGGTCAGGGGTTGTAACGAATGAGCAGTTCTTC	TRBV10-3	TRBJ2-1	NA	NA
CASSLVIAGHNEQFF	TGTGCCAGCAGCTTAGTTATAGCGGGGCACAATGAGCAGTTCTTC	TRBV7-2	TRBJ2-1	TRBD2	NA
CASSLGDRGGWEQYF	TGTGCCAGCAGCTTAGGGGACAGGGGTGGTTGGGAGCAGTACTTC	TRBV11-2	TRBJ2-7	TRBD1	many
CATAEGDNSPLHF	TGCGCCACGGCCGAGGGAGATAATTCACCCCTCCACTTT	TRBV5-1	TRBJ1-6	NA	NA
CASSLASYGYTF	TGTGCCAGCAGTTTGGCATCATATGGCTACACCTTC	TRBV12-3/TRBV12-4	TRBJ1-2	NA	few
CASSRGEGREAFF	TGTGCCAGCAGCCGAGGGGAGGGCCGTGAAGCTTTCTTT	TRBV27	TRBJ1-1	NA	NA
CASSLAEGGIGEQFF	TGCGCCAGCAGCTTGGCCGAGGGGGGGATCGGTGAGCAGTTCTTC	TRBV5-1	TRBJ2-1	NA	NA
CASSQGGAGTDTQYF	TGTGCCAGCAGCCAAGGCGGGGCCGGCACAGATACGCAGTATTTT	TRBV7-8	TRBJ2-3	NA	NA
CASSLVVQGGNQPQHF	TGTGCCAGCAGTTTAGTTGTACAGGGGGGGAATCAGCCCCAGCATTTT	TRBV28	TRBJ1-5	TRBD1	NA
CAITTGNQPQHF	TGTGCCATCACGACAGGGAATCAGCCCCAGCATTTT	TRBV10-3	TRBJ1-5	TRBD1	NA
CASLTNLYEQYF	TGTGCCAGCTTGACAAATCTCTACGAGCAGTACTTC	TRBV2	TRBJ2-7	NA	few
CASSPSDGDGSAKNIQYF	TGTGCCAGCAGCCCTAGTGATGGCGATGGGTCCGCCAAAAACATTCAGTACTTC	TRBV7-9	TRBJ2-4	NA	NA
CASSFAGARTDTQYF	TGTGCCAGCAGTTTCGCGGGGGCCCGCACAGATACGCAGTATTTT	TRBV27	TRBJ2-3	NA	NA
CATSDSSGRASAALSEQFF	TGTGCCACCAGTGATTCGAGCGGGAGGGCCAGTGCGGCTCTGAGTGAGCAGTTCTTC	TRBV24-1	TRBJ2-1	TRBD2	NA
CASSGALGGYTF	TGTGCCAGTAGTGGAGCGTTAGGTGGCTACACCTTC	TRBV19	TRBJ1-2	NA	NA
CASSIRGWQQETQYF	TGTGCCAGTAGTATCCGGGGTTGGCAGCAAGAGACCCAGTACTTC	TRBV19	TRBJ2-5	NA	NA
CASSISGSGTGELFF	TGTGCCAGTAGTATAAGCGGGAGCGGCACCGGGGAGCTGTTTTTT	TRBV19	TRBJ2-2	TRBD2	once
CASSNRTGPWGFVSPLHF	TGTGCCAGCAGTAACCGAACAGGACCCTGGGGATTTGTTTCACCCCTCCACTTT	TRBV2	TRBJ1-6	NA	NA
CASSIHTDTQYF	TGTGCCAGTAGTATACACACAGATACGCAGTATTTT	TRBV19	TRBJ2-3	NA	NA
CASSPPGQGPTEAFF	TGTGCCAGCAGCCCACCGGGACAGGGACCCACTGAAGCTTTCTTT	TRBV9	TRBJ1-1	TRBD1	NA
CASSSSLTGDDGYTF	TGTGCCAGCAGTTCCTCTCTGACAGGGGATGATGGCTACACCTTC	TRBV28	TRBJ1-2	TRBD1	NA
CASSVGLEGNEQFF	TGTGCCAGCAGCGTCGGACTAGAAGGGAATGAGCAGTTCTTC	TRBV9	TRBJ2-1	TRBD2	NA
CAWSASQETQYF	TGTGCCTGGAGTGCTAGTCAAGAGACCCAGTACTTC	TRBV30	TRBJ2-5	NA	NA
CASMRSHRSGNEQFF	TGTGCCAGCATGCGCTCCCATCGTTCGGGTAACGAGCAGTTCTTC	TRBV6-5	TRBJ2-1	NA	NA
CASSRAFNEKLFF	TGCGCCAGCAGCCGTGCGTTTAATGAAAAACTGTTTTTT	TRBV5-1	TRBJ1-4	NA	NA
CAWSKSRFRAGGTDTQYF	TGTGCCTGGAGTAAGTCGAGGTTTCGAGCGGGGGGTACAGATACGCAGTATTTT	TRBV30	TRBJ2-3	TRBD2	NA
CASSLRNTEAFF	TGTGCCTCCTCGCTGCGGAACACTGAAGCTTTCTTT	TRBV30	TRBJ1-1	NA	NA
CAASLHSRSEAFF	TGTGCCGCATCACTCCATTCACGATCTGAAGCTTTCTTT	TRBV19	TRBJ1-1	NA	NA
CATRGTVNTEAFF	TGTGCCACCAGGGGGACAGTGAACACTGAAGCTTTCTTT	TRBV24-1	TRBJ1-1	TRBD1	once
CASSQDSWRGNAYQETQYF	TGCGCCAGCAGCCAAGATAGTTGGAGGGGAAACGCGTACCAAGAGACCCAGTACTTC	TRBV4-1	TRBJ2-5	NA	NA
CASSLDLGQGIAGYTF	TGTGCCAGCAGCTTAGATTTGGGACAGGGGATTGCTGGCTACACCTTC	TRBV7-9	TRBJ1-2	TRBD1	NA
CASNIRTGGREQYF	TGTGCCAGTAATATTCGGACAGGGGGACGCGAGCAGTACTTC	TRBV28	TRBJ2-7	TRBD1	NA
CASSVAGLAGVDEQFF	TGTGCCAGCAGCGTAGCGGGACTAGCGGGAGTAGATGAGCAGTTCTTC	TRBV9	TRBJ2-1	TRBD2	NA
CASSQERLAGGLSTDTQYF	TGCGCCAGCAGCCAAGAACGGCTAGCGGGGGGGCTTAGCACAGATACGCAGTATTTT	TRBV4-1	TRBJ2-3	TRBD2	few
CASRDRGNTEAFF	TGTGCCAGCCGGGACAGGGGGAACACTGAAGCTTTCTTT	TRBV4-2	TRBJ1-1	TRBD1	few
CASTKDRGYNEQFF	TGTGCCAGCACCAAGGACAGGGGATACAATGAGCAGTTCTTC	TRBV2	TRBJ2-1	TRBD1	NA
CASSGDFTGDLSEAFF	TGCGCCAGCAGCGGGGACTTTACAGGGGATTTATCTGAAGCTTTCTTT	TRBV5-1	TRBJ1-1	TRBD1	NA